Listed here are 15 T cell receptor beta chains from one sample, sequenced in a study of tumor and adjacent non-tumor tissue in lung cancer. A modified ARM-PCR protocol with three rounds of nested PCR amplified TCRbeta. A single record per CDR3 protein comes from TCRdb applying MiXCR to the multiplex PCR reads. The sample carries 81,000 or so distinct CDR3 sequences, 80% to 90% recorded once. This sample's RNA came from whole unsorted tissue. This non-tumor lung sample came from over 3 cm beyond the tumor edge. The sequenced sample consisted of distant non-tumor lung tissue. These receptors were taken from a man between 60 and 70 years old with non-small cell lung cancer.

With respect to this clonotype: As the CDR3 is not closed by the conserved phenylalanine or tryptophan, this likely results from a read error. No DNA is shown, since the ends of the CDR3 on it are uncertain; the CDR3 is the one TCRdb lists. This chain joins TRBV29-1 and TRBJ1-1. Germline assignment: CDR1 SQVTM and CDR2 ANQGSEA. The CDR3 totals 12 residues, both ends included. The CDR3 is CSVEGGFAEVFS.

This rearrangement joins TRBV7-8 to TRBJ2-7; 14 bases map to TRBD2. V gave up 5 bases and J gave up 3 bases; unmatched junction bases: 9. This CDR3 contains 17 residues. In germline, CDR1 is SGHVS, CDR2 FQNEAQ. The CDR3 here is CASSLGLAGGWSYEQYF. The CDR3 DNA sequence: TGTGCCAGCAGCCTCGGACTAGCGGGGGGTTGGAGCTACGAGCAGTACTTC.

For this clonotype: One end of the junction does not line up with germline, which may come from a read error. J is TRBJ1-4 and V is TRBV5-1, with D tentatively TRBD1 (5 bases). This CDR3 spans 14 amino acids. CDR1 and CDR2 (germline): SGHRS, YFSETQ. Here the CDR3 reads CANSLQQANEKLFF. The DNA for the CDR3 is TGCGCCAACAGCTTGCAACAGGCTAATGAAAAACTGTTTTTT. Together with reference TRBV5-1 and TRBJ1-4, the CDR3 gives the full variable domain: KAGVTQTPRYLIKTRGQQVTLSCSPISGHRSVSWYQQTPGQGLQFLFEYFSETQRNKGNFPGRFSGRQFSNSRSEMNVSTLELGDSALYLCANSLQQANEKLFFGSGTQLSVL.

This clonotype was picked up many times. The gene calls are TRBV20-1 and TRBJ2-3; D is possibly TRBD2 (5 bases). The germline CDR1 and CDR2 sequences are DFQATT and SNEGSKA (reference sequence). V gave up 5 bases and J gave up 0 bases, with 12 bases separating them. The CDR3 loop spans 14 amino acids. The CDR3 coding sequence is TGCAGTGCTGGCGGGTATTCGAGCACAGATACGCAGTATTTT. Its translation is CSAGGYSSTDTQYF.

The rearrangement joins TRBV20-1 to TRBJ1-4; 7 bases line up with TRBD1. V shed 7 bases, J shed 4 bases, and the junction held 9 bases outside the gene matches. The germline V gene encodes CDR1 DFQATT and CDR2 SNEGSKA (reference sequence). This CDR3 comprises 14 residues. CDR3 nucleotide sequence: TGCAGTGGGGGAACAGGGGTGTTTAATGAAAAACTGTTTTTT. It is translated as CSGGTGVFNEKLFF.

This clonotype came up a few times. A read error may account for a junction end that differs from germline. The rearrangement links TRBV29-1 to TRBJ2-3; no firm D call. Germline V gene data show CDR1 as SQVTM and CDR2 as ANQGSEA. This CDR3 contains 10 residues. In DNA form, the CDR3 reads TGTAACGTTGAAGATGTGGACCAGTATTTT. Translation gives CNVEDVDQYF.

CDR3 sequence: CASSLLSREDTEAFF. The CDR3 DNA sequence: TGTGCCAGCAGCCTATTGTCCCGGGAGGACACTGAAGCTTTCTTT. The gene calls are TRBV11-2 and TRBJ1-1; D gene ambiguous. V shed 5 bases and J shed 3 bases, with 16 bases lying between them. Germline CDR1 reads SGHAT; CDR2 reads FQNNGV. This CDR3 is 15 amino acids long.

This clonotype has ten or more counts. The rearrangement joins TRBV7-8 to TRBJ1-5; D is unresolved. V lost 1 base to trimming and J lost 6 bases, with 10 bases between them. Looked up from germline, CDR1 is SGHVS and CDR2 is FQNEAQ. This CDR3 spans 14 amino acids. The CDR3 region is CASSLEESSQPQHF. As DNA, the CDR3 is TGTGCCAGCAGCTTAGAGGAGAGTTCTCAGCCCCAGCATTTT. Full variable domain (remainder filled in from reference TRBV7-8 and TRBJ1-5): GAGVSQSPRYKVAKRGQDVALRCDPISGHVSLFWYQQALGQGPEFLTYFQNEAQLDKSGLPSDRFFAERPEGSVSTLKIQRTQQEDSAVYLCASSLEESSQPQHFGDGTRLSIL.

The sample holds a few counts of this clonotype. The junction differs from germline at one of its ends, possibly a read error. The gene calls are TRBV11-1 and TRBJ2-5, with TRBD2 as a possible D gene (5 bases). CDR1 is SGHAT and CDR2 is FQDESV in the germline V gene (reference sequence). The CDR3 extends over 13 amino acids. Here the CDR3 reads CTSSLATGETQYF. CDR3 DNA sequence: TGTACCAGCAGCTTAGCGACCGGGGAGACCCAGTATTTC.

The V gene is TRBV12-3 or TRBV12-4, the J gene TRBJ2-6, with D possibly being TRBD2 (5 bases). There are 15 residues in the CDR3. The V and J ends lost 5 bases and 0 bases respectively, with 8 bases between them. CDR3 loop: CASSLGVSGANVLTF. DNA of the CDR3: TGTGCCAGCAGTCTCGGGGTCTCTGGGGCCAACGTCCTGACTTTC.

In regard to this clonotype: A clone one base away is much larger, so this may be a read error. The rearrangement joins TRBV7-8 to TRBJ2-1, with 10 bases fitting TRBD2. The CDR3 covers 17 residues. Germline V gives CDR1 SGHVS, CDR2 FQNEAQ. The CDR3 reads CVSSFHGSGRSYNEQFF. For the CDR3, the DNA is TGTGTCAGCAGCTTCCATGGTAGCGGGAGGAGCTACAATGAGCAGTTCTTC. Combining the CDR3 with reference TRBV7-8 and TRBJ2-1 gives the whole variable domain GAGVSQSPRYKVAKRGQDVALRCDPISGHVSLFWYQQALGQGPEFLTYFQNEAQLDKSGLPSDRFFAERPEGSVSTLKIQRTQQEDSAVYLCVSSFHGSGRSYNEQFFGPGTRLTVL.

This clonotype was detected only a few times. The gene calls are TRBV7-9 and TRBJ1-2, with TRBD1 as a possible D gene (5 bases). The CDR3 runs 16 residues. CDR1 SEHNR and CDR2 FQNEAQ come from the germline V gene (reference sequence). V lost 5 bases and J 5 bases, leaving 21 bases between the germline ends. The CDR3 DNA is TGTGCCAGCAGCGAAACGGCGGGGGGGACTCGGTATGGCTACACCTTC. Its protein is CASSETAGGTRYGYTF.

Turning to this clonotype: One end of the junction does not line up with germline, which may come from a read error. The chain couples TRBV4-2 to TRBJ1-1; 9 bases agree with TRBD1. Germline lookup yields CDR1 LGHNA and CDR2 YNFKEQ. The CDR3 totals 17 residues. The CDR3 loop is CDSSQWTGAGLNIEAFF. The CDR3 nucleotides read TGTGACAGCAGCCAATGGACAGGGGCTGGGTTGAACATTGAAGCTTTCTTT.

To note about this clonotype: One junction end does not reproduce the germline sequence, and a read error may be involved. The J gene is TRBJ2-1, the V gene TRBV25-1; either TRBD1 or TRBD2 may supply D (6 bases each). The CDR3 length is 19 residues. Per germline, CDR1 MGHDK and CDR2 SYGVNS. The CDR3 sequence is CAISEFSYGGGDSYNEQFF. The CDR3, as DNA: TGTGCCATCAGTGAATTTTCGTATGGAGGGGGTGACTCCTACAATGAGCAGTTCTTC.

This clonotype occurred many times. The V call is TRBV4-3, the J call TRBJ2-1; D may correspond to TRBD1 or TRBD2 (7 bases each). Germline lookup yields CDR1 LGHNA and CDR2 YSLEER. This CDR3 contains 20 residues. Trimming took 4 bases from V and 0 from J, leaving 25 bases between them. CDR3 sequence reads: CASSPEGASDGGSSYNEQFF. DNA of the CDR3: TGCGCCAGCAGCCCGGAGGGGGCCTCCGACGGGGGGAGCTCCTACAATGAGCAGTTCTTC.